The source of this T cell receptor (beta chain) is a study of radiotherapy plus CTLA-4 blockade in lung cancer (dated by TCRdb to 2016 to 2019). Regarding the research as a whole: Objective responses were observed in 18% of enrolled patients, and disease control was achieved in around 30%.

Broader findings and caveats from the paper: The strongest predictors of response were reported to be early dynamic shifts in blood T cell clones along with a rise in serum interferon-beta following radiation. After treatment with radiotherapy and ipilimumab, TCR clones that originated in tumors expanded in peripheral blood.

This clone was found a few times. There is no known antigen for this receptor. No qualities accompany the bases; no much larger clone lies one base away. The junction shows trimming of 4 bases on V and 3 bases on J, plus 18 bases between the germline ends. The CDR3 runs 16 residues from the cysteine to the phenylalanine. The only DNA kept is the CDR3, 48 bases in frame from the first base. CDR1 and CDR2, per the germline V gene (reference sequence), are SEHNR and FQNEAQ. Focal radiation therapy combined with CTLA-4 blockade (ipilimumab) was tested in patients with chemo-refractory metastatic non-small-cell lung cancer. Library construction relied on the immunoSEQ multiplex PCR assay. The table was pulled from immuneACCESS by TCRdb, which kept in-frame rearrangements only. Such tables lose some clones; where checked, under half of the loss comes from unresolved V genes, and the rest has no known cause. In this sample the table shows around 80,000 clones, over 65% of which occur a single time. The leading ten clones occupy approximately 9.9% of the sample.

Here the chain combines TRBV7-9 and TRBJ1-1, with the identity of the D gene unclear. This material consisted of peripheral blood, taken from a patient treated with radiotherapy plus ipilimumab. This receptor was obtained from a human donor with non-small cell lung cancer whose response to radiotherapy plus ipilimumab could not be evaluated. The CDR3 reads CASSSASGRWDTEAFF. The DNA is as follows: TGTGCCAGCAGCTCAGCTAGCGGGAGGTGGGACACTGAAGCTTTCTTT.